The clone carrying this T cell receptor (beta chain) was recorded at least ten times. Specified time point: newly diagnosed GD, antithyroid drugs for less than 3 months. Extracted RNA from PBMCs served as the source of the TCR library. American Thyroid Association guidelines served as the basis for diagnosing Graves' disease. This record belongs to a study of regulatory T cells in long-lasting Graves disease. HTBI primers from iRepertoire and Arm-PCR of CDR3 regions yielded the TCR beta libraries. TCRdb reanalysed the multiplex PCR reads using MiXCR and keeps one entry per CDR3 protein. Of hundreds of thousands of distinct CDR3 sequences listed, 16% are singletons. Germline assignment: CDR1 MDHEN and CDR2 SYDVKM. The V and J ends lost 7 bases and 6 bases, in that order; junction bases with no gene match: 11. This CDR3 region has 14 residues. These sequences were also reported in another study, on T cells in Graves' hyperthyroidism and ophthalmopathy. In that study: First-round RT-PCR targeting the TCR CDR3 was performed with the HTBI primer set.

The sequence came from a woman in her twenties or thirties with Graves disease. Sequencing was performed on peripheral blood mononuclear cells (PBMCs), taken at new diagnosis, from a patient treated with antithyroid drugs. The chain uses TRBV28 and TRBJ2-7; 8 bases align to TRBD1. CDR3 DNA sequence: TGTGCCAGCAATCCTCCGGACAGGGACGGCGAGCAGTACTTC. It specifies CASNPPDRDGEQYF.